The present T cell receptor (beta chain) was sequenced within a study of Tregs in tolerant kidney transplant recipients. Study details: A roughly 3-day belatacept mixed lymphocyte reaction, sometimes plus 5-day graft donor restimulation, preceded CD4+CD25+CD127- sorting. The study, taken as a whole, reports: Biological reproducibility was not directly addressed in this study. The small number of patients limits these findings pending further validation. Expanding Tregs on activated donor B cells appeared to best identify donor-specific TCRbeta clones.

Only in-frame clones appear in the TCRdb table, and some are missing; sequencing was by immunoSEQ multiplex PCR. The data contain 35,000 to 50,000 clones, around 95% of them seen just once; the ten biggest clones take up 0.3% to 0.4%. The CDR3 loop spans 14 amino acids. V lost 0 bases, J lost 2 bases, and 8 bases lay in between. CDR1 and CDR2 from the germline V gene are SGDLS and YYNGEE. As regards this clone: Its antigen is as yet unknown.

The specimen sequenced was Tregs from blood cultured with allogeneic cells. The V gene is TRBV9, the J gene TRBJ1-2, with D tentatively TRBD1 (5 bases). This clonotype originated in a human donor in good health. The CDR3, as DNA: TGTGCCAGCAGCGTAGCAGGGAGAAACTATGGCTACACCTTC. Protein: CASSVAGRNYGYTF.